This T cell receptor beta chain was recovered during a study of response to subunit inactivated influenza vaccine. Study conclusions and caveats: Only a handful of new T cells, the authors suggested, are recruited with each seasonal influenza vaccination.

MiXCR, applied by TCRdb to the RT-PCR reads, yields one record per CDR3 protein. The table shows about 500,000 distinct CDR3 sequences, with 15% to 20% occurring only once. This clonotype has only a few counts. Its antigen is currently unknown. CDR3 length: 14 residues. V lost 1 base, J lost 7 bases, and 13 bases lay in between. Germline CDR1 SGHTA, CDR2 FQGNSA. The sample here was CD4+ T cells sorted from PBMCs, taken 23 months after vaccination. The TCR was taken from a man between 50 and 69 years old who received an inactivated influenza vaccine. This chain connects TRBV7-2 to TRBJ2-5; possible D gene TRBD2, 6 bases. The CDR3 nucleotides are TGTGCCAGCAGCTTAGAGGACTATTCGGGGACCCAGTACTTC. Its translation is CASSLEDYSGTQYF.